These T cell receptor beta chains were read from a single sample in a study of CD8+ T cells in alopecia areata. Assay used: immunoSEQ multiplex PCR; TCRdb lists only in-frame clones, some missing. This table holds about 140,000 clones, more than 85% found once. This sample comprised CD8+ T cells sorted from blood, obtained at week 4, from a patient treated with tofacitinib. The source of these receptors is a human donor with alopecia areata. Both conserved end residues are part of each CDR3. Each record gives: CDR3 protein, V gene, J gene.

CASSQRRISNQPQHF	TRBV5-6	TRBJ1-5
CASSYQTGNTGELFF	TRBV6-5	TRBJ2-2
CASSQHGTGVHF	TRBV4-1	TRBJ2-7
CASSVVIQGNSGANVLTF	TRBV9	TRBJ2-6
CASSVGDSTNYGYTF	TRBV9	TRBJ1-2
CASSDRGYGANVLTF	TRBV21-1	TRBJ2-6
CASSPSGAGEAFF	TRBV7-6	TRBJ1-1
CSVGESESSYNEQFF	TRBV29-1	TRBJ2-1
CASSTPAEPDTQYF	TRBV7-9	TRBJ2-3
CSVEHRGHEQYF	TRBV29-1	TRBJ2-7
CASSLDSIPHNEQFF	TRBV27	TRBJ2-1
CASSPKTVNYGYTF	TRBV27	TRBJ1-2
CASSYDTSYEQYF	TRBV6-5	TRBJ2-7
CASSQDRLAQETQYF	TRBV4-1	TRBJ2-5
CASSWGDSNQPQHF	TRBV7-2	TRBJ1-5
CASSPGTGASTDTQYF	TRBV5-1	TRBJ2-3
CASSLFDTENNEQFF	TRBV7-6	TRBJ2-1
CASSLVSTGLANTGELFF	TRBV5-4	TRBJ2-2
CASSLSRRTRLYNEQFF	TRBV11-2	TRBJ2-1
CASSLGLGITNTEAFF	TRBV7-8	TRBJ1-1
CASSYSSYEQYF	TRBV5-4	TRBJ2-7
CASSQDETSGDTQYF	TRBV4-1	TRBJ2-3
CSAGVGQAYEQYF	TRBV29-1	TRBJ2-7
CAWSGGPFNYEQYF	TRBV30	TRBJ2-7
CASSLAIGAGDEQFF	TRBV5-1	TRBJ2-1
CASSLAGIGELFF	TRBV14	TRBJ2-2
CASSIDGTVRQPQHF	TRBV19	TRBJ1-5
CAWSVKEPSGARDEQFF	TRBV30	TRBJ2-1
CASSWTGEETQYF	TRBV2	TRBJ2-5
CASGLPIAGGPAYEQYF	TRBV5-1	TRBJ2-7
CASSLDGGDNEQFF	TRBV7-7	TRBJ2-1
CASSAIAGGGGEQYF	TRBV19	TRBJ2-7
CASSFRRARGNQPQHF	TRBV19	TRBJ1-5
CASSFWGVTGELFF	TRBV4-1	TRBJ2-2
CASKTSGANVLTF	TRBV19	TRBJ2-6
CASGFPPSGRVEQFF	TRBV12-5	TRBJ2-1
CASSYRDSYEQYF	TRBV6-5	TRBJ2-7